The 15 T cell receptor beta chains presented below share a single source sample, sequenced in a study of T cell repertoires and HLA-DP antigens. Their specific antigens are unknown. The repertoire was sequenced with immunoSEQ multiplex PCR; TCRdb's copy has only in-frame clones and lacks some. The data hold around 110,000 clones, with about 91% observed a single time. The material sequenced was CD4+ T cells from PBMCs. The receptors come from a woman aged 18-30 years in good health and CMV-seronegative.

The chain employs TRBV5-1 and TRBJ2-1; 8 positions agree with TRBD2. The V gene end was trimmed by 0 bases and the J gene end by 4 bases; junction bases not matched to a gene: 9. The germline CDR1 and CDR2 sequences are SGHRS and YFSETQ. CDR3 length equals 17 residues. In DNA, the CDR3 is TGCGCCAGCAGCTTGGTTGGGCTAGCGGGCAGATACAATGAGCAGTTCTTC. Translation: CASSLVGLAGRYNEQFF. Supplemented by reference TRBV5-1 and TRBJ2-1, the full variable domain reads KAGVTQTPRYLIKTRGQQVTLSCSPISGHRSVSWYQQTPGQGLQFLFEYFSETQRNKGNFPGRFSGRQFSNSRSEMNVSTLELGDSALYLCASSLVGLAGRYNEQFFGPGTRLTVL.

The rearrangement uses TRBV11-2 and TRBJ2-3; unclear D gene. The CDR3 has 10 amino acids. Germline V lookup: CDR1 SGHAT, CDR2 FQNNGV. V was trimmed by 8 bases and J by 5 bases, leaving 5 bases between them. CDR3 protein: CASGVDTQYF. DNA of the CDR3: TGTGCCAGCGGGGTAGATACGCAGTATTTT.

The DNA for the CDR3 is TGTGCCAGCAGCTTAGCGTCTTCCGCAGCGGGAAGGGCAGAGACCCAGTACTTC. Translation gives CASSLASSAAGRAETQYF. J is TRBJ2-5 and V is TRBV7-2; 7 positions match TRBD2. Germline CDR1 is SGHTA and CDR2 is FQGNSA. The CDR3 is 18 amino acids. Trimming cost V 0 bases and J 4 bases; bases outside gene matches: 14.

The rearrangement uses TRBV19 and TRBJ2-1; 7 positions match TRBD2. The CDR3 is 15 amino acids. Germline values: CDR1 LNHDA, CDR2 SQIVND (reference sequence). The ends lost 1 base at V and 7 bases at J; junction bases unmatched: 7. The DNA for the CDR3 is TGTGCCAGTAGTATAGTGGCTAGCGGTAGGAATGAGCAGTTCTTC. Its protein product is CASSIVASGRNEQFF.

The genes are TRBV5-1 and TRBJ1-1; no clear D gene. CDR3 length: 15 amino acids. Trimming pared 0 bases from V and 1 base from J, leaving 10 bases between. Germline CDR1 SGHRS, CDR2 YFSETQ. The CDR3 sequence is CASSLGTTQNTEAFF. The CDR3 DNA reads as TGCGCCAGCAGCTTGGGAACGACACAGAACACTGAAGCTTTCTTT.

V gene TRBV18 combines with J gene TRBJ1-1; the match to TRBD1 covers 7 bases. The J segment lost 3 bases and the V segment lost 2 bases, leaving 12 bases of the junction unmatched. The CDR3 length is 17 residues. CDR1 is KGHSH, CDR2 LQKENI, per germline. CDR3 region: CASSPMRQGISDTEAFF. The CDR3 region has the DNA TGTGCCAGCTCACCAATGAGACAGGGTATTAGTGACACTGAAGCTTTCTTT.

The chain uses TRBV28 and TRBJ1-5; TRBD1 matches 10 bases. V lost 6 bases and J lost 0; bases outside the gene matches: 14. The CDR3 is 19 amino acids. Germline CDR1 reads MDHEN; CDR2 reads SYDVKM. CDR3 in DNA: TGTGCCAGCAGCTCCCTCAGGACAGGGGGGACTTATAGCAATCAGCCCCAGCATTTT. It translates to CASSSLRTGGTYSNQPQHF.

The chain uses TRBV6-5 and TRBJ2-5; 8 bases line up with TRBD2. CDR3 size: 14 residues. Trimming removed 6 bases from V and 5 bases from J; junction bases left unmatched: 8. From germline, CDR1 is MNHEY and CDR2 SVGAGI. The CDR3 sequence: CASRKAGAAETQYF. CDR3 DNA: TGTGCCAGCAGAAAAGCGGGGGCCGCGGAGACCCAGTACTTC.

V and J are TRBV6-6 and TRBJ1-3, with TRBD1 identical over 9 bases. This CDR3 spans 14 amino acids. Per germline, CDR1 MNHNY and CDR2 SVGAGI (reference sequence). The trim removed 4 bases at V and 7 bases at J, leaving 5 bases unmatched. CDR3 residues: CASSSTGTGNTIYF. The CDR3 nucleotides read TGTGCCAGCAGTTCAACCGGGACAGGGAACACCATATATTTT.

J is TRBJ1-2 and V is TRBV5-1, with D possibly being TRBD1 (5 bases). V dropped 4 bases and J dropped 0 bases, with 19 bases sitting between them. There are 17 residues in the CDR3. Germline V gives CDR1 SGHRS, CDR2 YFSETQ. DNA of the CDR3: TGCGCCAGCAGCCCCGGACCTAGTCAAGGGGCTAACTATGGCTACACCTTC. Translating it yields CASSPGPSQGANYGYTF.

The chain couples TRBV4-2 to TRBJ2-6; D not certain. The CDR3 length is 15 residues. V was cut by 4 bases and J by 1 base, with 8 bases left in between. CDR1 and CDR2 from the germline V gene are LGHNA and YNFKEQ. DNA for the CDR3: TGTGCCAGCAGCCTAGAAGGGTCTGGGGCCAACGTCCTGACTTTC. Amino acid sequence: CASSLEGSGANVLTF.

The chain carries TRBV28 and TRBJ2-1, with 8 bases aligning to TRBD2. From germline, CDR1 is MDHEN and CDR2 SYDVKM. There are 14 residues in the CDR3. V lost 5 bases, J lost 12 bases, and 12 bases stayed unmatched. CDR3 loop: CASSPPPSGSAQFF. The CDR3 coding sequence is TGTGCCAGCAGTCCACCCCCCAGCGGGAGTGCGCAGTTCTTC.

The rearrangement links TRBV5-6 to TRBJ2-1; 7 nucleotides agree with TRBD1. This CDR3 has 15 residues. Germline CDR1 reads SGHDT; CDR2 reads YYEEEE. Unmatched junction bases numbered 8, after V lost 4 bases and J lost 4 bases. CDR3 coding DNA: TGTGCCAGCAGCGTGACAGGGATTGGGTACAATGAGCAGTTCTTC. Protein product: CASSVTGIGYNEQFF.

The chain uses TRBV9 and TRBJ1-1, with D unclear. Trimming removed 0 bases at V and 0 bases at J, with 9 bases between. The CDR3 totals 15 residues. Germline V gene lookup returns CDR1 SGDLS and CDR2 YYNGEE. CDR3 DNA sequence: TGTGCCAGCAGCGTAGGTTTAGGGATGAACACTGAAGCTTTCTTT. This sequence encodes CASSVGLGMNTEAFF.

The genes are TRBV5-5 and TRBJ2-1, with TRBD1 identical over 8 bases. Germline lookup yields CDR1 SGHKS and CDR2 YYEKEE (reference sequence). The CDR3 contains 15 residues. Trimming took 0 bases from V and 6 from J; bases not matched to a gene: 5. In nucleotides, the CDR3 is TGTGCCAGCAGCTTGGCGACAGGGGTTCGCAATGAGCAGTTCTTC. Amino acid sequence: CASSLATGVRNEQFF.